This TCR beta chain was recorded in a study of beta chain features in type 1 diabetes. This CDR3 is built from 16 residues. The V gene's germline CDR1 is SGHVS and CDR2 FNYEAQ. J gave up 4 bases and V 5 bases, and 12 bases lay outside the gene matches. This clone was counted a few times. cDNA synthesis used the whole RNA isolate, giving expressed TCRB sequences. The table came from immunoSEQ multiplex PCR; TCRdb's copy has only in-frame clones and leaves some out. The data show 130,000 or so clones, less than 10% seen once. The sequencing sample was made of central memory CD4+ T cells from blood. This TCR derives from a woman in her forties in good health. The V gene is TRBV7-6, the J gene TRBJ1-1, with 8 bases identical to TRBD1. The chain's CDR3 is CASSPQTGVSGTEAFF. In DNA, the CDR3 is TGTGCCAGCAGCCCTCAGACAGGGGTATCTGGCACTGAAGCTTTCTTT. The variable domain in full, completed from reference TRBV7-6 and TRBJ1-1, reads GAGVSQSPRYKVTKRGQDVALRCDPISGHVSLYWYRQALGQGPEFLTYFNYEAQQDKSGLPNDRFSAERPEGSISTLTIQRTEQRDSAMYRCASSPQTGVSGTEAFFGQGTRLTVV.